One sample yielded the 18 T cell receptor beta chains listed below, sequenced in a study of blood T cell repertoires in COVID-19. Profiled with immunoSEQ multiplex PCR; TCRdb holds only in-frame clones, not every one. This table holds roughly 180,000 clones, about 80% found once. The source material was peripheral blood. These receptors came from a woman between 50 and 59 years old with active or convalescent COVID-19.

This sequence joins TRBV21-1 and TRBJ1-4; the table's D call of TRBD1 was not tested on the DNA. TRBV21-1 is marked as a pseudogene. CDR3 size: 16 residues. The CDR3 DNA is TGTGCCAGCAGCTCCCAGGGGGCGACAACTAATGAAAAACTGTTTTTT. This encodes CASSSQGATTNEKLFF.

This chain joins TRBV10-1 and TRBJ1-3; 8 bases are a match to TRBD1. Germline lookup yields CDR1 WNHNN and CDR2 SYGVQD (reference sequence). With 2 bases clipped from V and 4 bases from J, the junction kept 10 bases outside the gene matches. The CDR3 has 17 amino acids. In DNA form, the CDR3 reads TGCGCCAGCAGTGAGGCGCCACGGACAGGGTCCGGAAACACCATATATTTT. It codes for CASSEAPRTGSGNTIYF.

The chain couples TRBV27 to TRBJ2-7; 7 nucleotides line up with TRBD2. V was clipped by 8 bases and J by 2 bases; unmatched bases: 3. This CDR3 region has 12 residues. Germline values: CDR1 MNHEY, CDR2 SMNVEV (reference sequence). The CDR3 DNA reads as TGTGCCAGCGGCCGGGGGGCCTACGAGCAGTACTTC. Its protein is CASGRGAYEQYF.

This clone is labeled as hyperexpanded. The chain joins TRBV12-5 to TRBJ1-2, with D perhaps TRBD1 (5 bases). CDR3 length: 14 amino acids. Germline CDR1 LGHNT, CDR2 FRNRAP. Trimming stripped 1 base from V and 2 bases from J, with 8 bases between. The CDR3 here is CASGLDGGNYGYTF. The CDR3 bases are TGTGCTAGTGGTTTGGATGGGGGGAACTATGGCTACACCTTC.

The V call is TRBV3-1 (or the pseudogene TRBV3-2), the J call TRBJ1-1; 7 bases fit TRBD1. J gave up 9 bases and V 1 base, and 8 bases lay outside the gene matches. From germline, CDR1 is LGHDT and CDR2 YNNKEL (reference sequence). The CDR3 totals 14 residues. The chain's CDR3 is CASSQGGDRAKAFF. In nucleotides, the CDR3 is TGTGCCAGCAGCCAAGGGGGAGACAGGGCGAAAGCTTTCTTT.

The rearrangement links TRBV7-3 to TRBJ2-1; possibly TRBD2 for D (6 bases). Trimming cost V 1 base and J 9 bases, with 10 bases left between them. In germline, CDR1 is SGHTA, CDR2 FQGTGA. The CDR3 runs to 13 residues. CDR3 DNA: TGTGCCAGCAGCTTAAATAGGGGAGGTGAGCAGTTCTTC. This gives the protein CASSLNRGGEQFF.

Worth noting for this clone: Other DNA sequences within the sample encode an identical CDR3. V is TRBV6-5 and J is TRBJ2-7; a possible D gene is TRBD1 (7 bases). This CDR3 spans 13 amino acids. V was cut by 2 bases and J by 4 bases, with 9 bases left in between. CDR1 MNHEY and CDR2 SVGAGI come from the germline V gene. The chain's CDR3 is CASSYAGGYEQYF. The CDR3, as DNA: TGTGCCAGCAGTTACGCAGGGGGGTACGAGCAGTACTTC.

The V call is TRBV5-1, the J call TRBJ2-3; TRBD2 aligns across 7 bases. With 3 bases clipped from V and 6 bases from J, the junction kept 10 bases outside the gene matches. This CDR3 region has 15 residues. CDR1 and CDR2 from the germline V gene are SGHRS and YFSETQ. The CDR3: CASSWPAGEVDTQYF. The DNA of the CDR3 is TGCGCCAGCAGCTGGCCGGCGGGAGAGGTGGATACGCAGTATTTT.

This clone was seen only once. As DNA, the CDR3 is TGTGCCAGCAGCTCCAATAAGGGGGCGGCGGAGACCCAGTACTTC. As protein: CASSSNKGAAETQYF. The chain joins TRBV7-2 to TRBJ2-5; TRBD1 matches at 7 bases. Germline CDR1 reads SGHTA; CDR2 reads FQGNSA. The CDR3 spans 15 residues. Losses at the gene ends were 4 bases for V and 5 bases for J; bases not matched to a gene: 10.

The chain recombines TRBV30 with TRBJ1-5; 8 nucleotides align to TRBD1. CDR1 GTSNPN and CDR2 SVGIG come from the germline V gene (reference sequence). V was pared by 0 bases and J by 6 bases, with 4 bases of the junction left unmatched. The CDR3 has 14 residues. The CDR3 loop is CAWSVLTGGQPQHF. The CDR3, as DNA: TGTGCCTGGAGTGTACTTACAGGGGGTCAGCCCCAGCATTTT.

The table lists this clone with a count of one. V is TRBV7-9 and J is TRBJ2-1; TRBD2 matches at 8 bases. J was trimmed by 4 bases and V by 5 bases; bases with no gene match: 13. This CDR3 has 17 amino acids. CDR1 SEHNR and CDR2 FQNEAQ come from the germline V gene (reference sequence). DNA for the CDR3: TGTGCCAGCAGCAGTATTATAGGACTAGCAACTTACAATGAGCAGTTCTTC. It translates to CASSSIIGLATYNEQFF. Using reference TRBV7-9 and TRBJ2-1 for the parts outside the CDR3, the full variable domain is DTGVSQNPRHKITKRGQNVTFRCDPISEHNRLYWYRQTLGQGPEFLTYFQNEAQLEKSRLLSDRFSAERPKGSFSTLEIQRTEQGDSAMYLCASSSIIGLATYNEQFFGPGTRLTVL.

J is TRBJ2-7 and V is TRBV29-1; D unresolved. CDR1 SQVTM and CDR2 ANQGSEA come from the germline V gene. This CDR3 is 14 amino acids long. Trimming shortened V by 7 bases and J by 9 bases, and 25 bases separated the two germline ends. CDR3 residues: CSALSAISSLRQYF. CDR3 bases: TGCAGCGCCCTGAGCGCTATTAGTTCCCTACGGCAGTACTTC.

The chain carries TRBV4-3 and TRBJ1-2; 10 positions agree with TRBD1. With 0 bases clipped from V and 8 bases from J, the junction kept 6 bases outside the gene matches. Per the germline V gene, CDR1 is LGHNA and CDR2 is YSLEER. The CDR3 covers 15 residues. The CDR3 sequence: CASSQESTGGAGYTF. In DNA, the CDR3 is TGCGCCAGCAGCCAAGAATCGACAGGGGGCGCGGGCTACACCTTC.

The V call is TRBV14, the J call TRBJ2-5, with TRBD1 identical over 7 bases. The CDR3 length is 15 residues. Germline assignment: CDR1 SGHDN and CDR2 FVKESK. V lost 0 bases to trimming and J lost 4 bases; unmatched junction nucleotides: 5. CDR3 loop: CASSQDLAGGETQYF. DNA of the CDR3: TGTGCCAGCAGCCAAGATCTCGCAGGGGGAGAGACCCAGTACTTC.

The chain recombines TRBV3-1 (or the pseudogene TRBV3-2) with TRBJ2-6, with TRBD1 matching 9 bases. The CDR3 runs 17 residues. Germline V gene sequence: CDR1 LGHDT, CDR2 YNNKEL (reference sequence). The J segment lost 0 bases and the V segment lost 4 bases, leaving 4 bases of the junction unmatched. The CDR3 loop reads CASSPGQGLSGANVLTF. CDR3 nucleotides: TGTGCCAGCAGCCCGGGACAGGGACTCTCTGGGGCCAACGTCCTGACTTTC.

This clone occurred a few times. DNA for the CDR3: TGTGCCAGCAGCCTCCGGACTAGCGGGTCCAGCACAGATACGCAGTATTTT. Translated: CASSLRTSGSSTDTQYF. J is TRBJ2-3 and V is TRBV3-1 (or the pseudogene TRBV3-2), with 11 nucleotides matching TRBD2. Germline-derived CDR1 and CDR2 are LGHDT and YNNKEL (reference sequence). J lost 0 bases, V lost 4 bases, and 6 bases had no gene match. The CDR3 runs 17 residues.

The genes are TRBV5-5 and TRBJ1-2; a weak D match, TRBD1 (6 bases). This CDR3 is built from 15 residues. CDR1 is SGHKS and CDR2 is YYEKEE in the germline V gene (reference sequence). Trimming removed 0 bases from V and 8 bases from J, with 17 bases in between. CDR3 sequence reads: CASSLAARAGEGYTF. CDR3 in DNA: TGTGCCAGCAGCTTGGCGGCCAGGGCAGGGGAGGGCTACACCTTC. Full variable domain (remainder filled in from reference TRBV5-5 and TRBJ1-2): DAGVTQSPTHLIKTRGQQVTLRCSPISGHKSVSWYQQVLGQGPQFIFQYYEKEERGRGNFPDRFSARQFPNYSSELNVNALLLGDSALYLCASSLAARAGEGYTFGSGTRLTVV.

The chain joins TRBV25-1 to TRBJ1-2, with D uncertain. Germline V gene lookup returns CDR1 MGHDK and CDR2 SYGVNS. Trimming took 3 bases from V and 8 from J, leaving 10 bases between them. The length of the CDR3 is 12 residues. CDR3 nucleotide sequence: TGTGCCAGCAGTGACCCCCCCGAGGGCTACACCTTC. Translated: CASSDPPEGYTF.